These 20 T cell receptor beta chains came from one sample sequenced in a study of blood T cells in healthy people across ages. The second PCR ran about 6 to 11 cycles with a sample-barcoded 5' primer and J-beta primers. TCRdb passed the 5' RACE reads through MiXCR, listing each CDR3 protein once. The table shows roughly 790,000 distinct CDR3 sequences, with 40% to 45% occurring only once. The sequenced material came from blood. The receptor source for this set is a woman between 55 and 75 years old in good health.

The rearrangement links TRBV10-3 to TRBJ1-1, with D perhaps matching TRBD1 (5 bases). V was pared by 3 bases and J by 1 base, with 9 bases between. Germline V gene data show CDR1 as ENHRY and CDR2 as SYGVKD. The CDR3 consists of 14 residues. In DNA form, the CDR3 reads TGTGCCATCAGTGACCTGGGGGGGAACACTGAAGCTTTCTTT. It yields the protein CAISDLGGNTEAFF.

This clonotype was found a few times. The rearrangement uses TRBV7-2 and TRBJ1-2; 8 nucleotides match TRBD1. Trimming cost V 1 base and J 5 bases; bases outside gene matches: 12. Germline values: CDR1 SGHTA, CDR2 FQGNSA. The CDR3 has 17 amino acids. The CDR3 protein is CASSLGTNPGTGYGYTF. CDR3 DNA: TGTGCCAGCAGCTTAGGTACCAACCCCGGGACAGGATATGGCTACACCTTC.

Many counts were recorded for this clonotype. This chain uses TRBV2 with TRBJ1-3, with 8 bases that match TRBD1. With V trimmed by 3 bases and J by 4 bases, 8 bases remained unmatched. Germline-derived CDR1 and CDR2 are SNHLY and FYNNEI. The CDR3 runs 16 residues. CDR3 amino acids: CASSEGTGQSGNTIYF. The DNA for the CDR3 is TGTGCCAGCAGTGAGGGGACAGGTCAATCCGGAAACACCATATATTTT. Complete variable domain (other parts from reference TRBV2 and TRBJ1-3): EPEVTQTPSHQVTQMGQEVILRCVPISNHLYFYWYRQILGQKVEFLVSFYNNEISEKSEIFDDQFSVERPDGSNFTLKIRSTKLEDSAMYFCASSEGTGQSGNTIYFGEGSWLTVV.

The gene calls are TRBV5-1 and TRBJ2-2, with 9 bases that match TRBD1. The germline gives CDR1 SGHRS, CDR2 YFSETQ. The ends lost 0 bases at V and 6 bases at J; junction bases unmatched: 12. CDR3 length: 18 residues. In DNA, the CDR3 is TGCGCCAGCAGCTTGGGTTCCGGGACAGGGAAGTTTTCCGGGGAGCTGTTTTTT. Amino acids: CASSLGSGTGKFSGELFF. The full variable domain, with the rest looked up from reference TRBV5-1 and TRBJ2-2, is KAGVTQTPRYLIKTRGQQVTLSCSPISGHRSVSWYQQTPGQGLQFLFEYFSETQRNKGNFPGRFSGRQFSNSRSEMNVSTLELGDSALYLCASSLGSGTGKFSGELFFGEGSRLTVL.

The chain has TRBV11-2 and TRBJ2-3; 11 bases are shared with TRBD2. The junction had 12 bases not matched to a gene; V was cut back by 7 bases and J by 0 bases. CDR3 length: 18 amino acids. CDR1 is SGHAT, CDR2 FQNNGV, per germline. CDR3 amino acids: CASTAGLAGPTSTDTQYF. The CDR3 DNA is TGTGCCAGCACCGCTGGACTAGCGGGTCCCACTAGCACAGATACGCAGTATTTT.

V gene TRBV11-2 combines with J gene TRBJ1-1; 11 bases are shared with TRBD1. The CDR3 is 15 amino acids. The germline CDR1 and CDR2 sequences are SGHAT and FQNNGV. With 1 base clipped from V and 5 bases from J, the junction kept 3 bases outside the gene matches. The CDR3 DNA follows: TGTGCCAGCAGCTTAGCCGGGACAGGGGGAACTGAAGCTTTCTTT. Its protein product is CASSLAGTGGTEAFF.

The rearrangement joins TRBV7-9 to TRBJ1-2; a weak D match, TRBD1 (6 bases). The germline V gene encodes CDR1 SEHNR and CDR2 FQNEAQ (reference sequence). V was clipped by 5 bases and J by 6 bases, with 13 bases between them. The CDR3 contains 13 residues. The CDR3 here is CASSPGGADGYTF. As DNA, the CDR3 is TGTGCCAGCAGCCCTGGGGGCGCGGATGGCTACACCTTC.

This sequence joins TRBV6-5 and TRBJ1-2; the match to TRBD1 covers 7 bases. V was clipped by 8 bases and J by 5 bases; unmatched bases: 11. The CDR3 is made up of 14 amino acids. CDR1 is MNHEY, CDR2 SVGAGI, per germline. Here the CDR3 DNA reads TGTGCCAGCGGAATTCAGGGGGGATCGTATGGCTACACCTTC. Its translation: CASGIQGGSYGYTF.

The chain links TRBV5-4 to TRBJ2-3; 10 bases fit TRBD2. V lost 0 bases and J lost 0; bases outside the gene matches: 4. Looked up from germline, CDR1 is SGHNT and CDR2 is YYREEE (reference sequence). CDR3 length: 17 amino acids. The CDR3 nucleotides read TGTGCCAGCAGCTTGGATACTAGCGGGATAAGCACAGATACGCAGTATTTT. Translation: CASSLDTSGISTDTQYF.

V and J are TRBV5-1 and TRBJ2-1; 8 nucleotides match TRBD1. In germline, CDR1 is SGHRS, CDR2 YFSETQ. J gave up 6 bases and V 2 bases, and 7 bases lay outside the gene matches. This CDR3 comprises 15 residues. The CDR3 sequence is CASSFLGQGGNEQFF. The CDR3 bases are TGCGCCAGCAGCTTTCTTGGACAGGGTGGCAATGAGCAGTTCTTC. The variable domain in full, completed from reference TRBV5-1 and TRBJ2-1, reads KAGVTQTPRYLIKTRGQQVTLSCSPISGHRSVSWYQQTPGQGLQFLFEYFSETQRNKGNFPGRFSGRQFSNSRSEMNVSTLELGDSALYLCASSFLGQGGNEQFFGPGTRLTVL.

The chain employs TRBV6-5 and TRBJ2-5; D may correspond to TRBD1 or TRBD2 (5 bases each). The CDR3 is made up of 14 amino acids. V lost 5 bases, J lost 11 bases, and 21 bases lay in between. Germline V gene data show CDR1 as MNHEY and CDR2 as SVGAGI. The DNA for the CDR3 is TGTGCCAGCAGTCTCGAGGGGTCCTACAATGAGCAGTACTTC. Amino acids: CASSLEGSYNEQYF.

Concerning this clonotype itself: This sequence may be a read error, since a much larger clone differs from it by one base. The rearrangement links TRBV10-3 to TRBJ2-1; D not resolved. Per the germline V gene, CDR1 is ENHRY and CDR2 is SYGVKD. This CDR3 region has 17 residues. V shed 6 bases and J shed 3 bases, with 21 bases lying between them. CDR3 sequence reads: CAIRGNDGRSFYNEQFF. The CDR3 DNA reads as TGTGCCATCAGGGGGAACGACGGACGGAGCTTCTACAATGAGCAGTTCTTC.

The genes are TRBV7-2 and TRBJ1-2; no reliable D call. Germline assignment: CDR1 SGHTA and CDR2 FQGNSA. This CDR3 has 14 residues. V gave up 3 bases and J gave up 4 bases, with 12 bases separating them. The DNA for the CDR3 is TGTGCCAGCAGCTTCCAGTTGGGTGGCTATGGCTACACCTTC. Translating it yields CASSFQLGGYGYTF.

Ten or more counts support this clonotype. The chain has TRBV29-1 and TRBJ2-3, with D maybe TRBD2 (6 bases). The CDR3 loop spans 14 amino acids. Germline V gene data show CDR1 as SQVTM and CDR2 as ANQGSEA. V was pared by 2 bases and J by 1 base, with 10 bases between. For the CDR3, the DNA is TGCAGCGTTGAATCGGGAGACGGCACAGATACGCAGTATTTT. Amino acids: CSVESGDGTDTQYF.

The chain recombines TRBV29-1 with TRBJ2-5, with 9 bases that match TRBD1. With V trimmed by 7 bases and J by 11 bases, 11 bases remained unmatched. Germline V gene sequence: CDR1 SQVTM, CDR2 ANQGSEA. This CDR3 has 12 residues. The CDR3 sequence is CSAGTGTHEQYF. The CDR3 DNA reads as TGCAGCGCCGGGACAGGGACCCATGAGCAGTACTTC.

The chain recombines TRBV18 with TRBJ2-2; no reliable D call. In germline, CDR1 is KGHSH, CDR2 LQKENI. The CDR3 spans 13 residues. Trimming took off 4 bases at V and 8 bases at J, with 11 bases between the two ends. For the CDR3, the DNA is TGTGCCAGCTCACTCAATCCCGGAGGGGAGCTGTTTTTT. It codes for CASSLNPGGELFF.

V gene TRBV7-6 combines with J gene TRBJ2-1; D gene ambiguous. The CDR3 is 12 residues long. CDR1 SGHVS and CDR2 FNYEAQ come from the germline V gene. The V gene lost 1 base and the J gene lost 9 bases, with 7 bases spanning the gap. The CDR3 DNA reads TGTGCCAGCAGCTTAGAGCGCAGTGAGCAGTTCTTC. It is translated as CASSLERSEQFF.

The J gene is TRBJ2-5, the V gene TRBV5-5; D is tentatively TRBD1 or TRBD2 (5 bases each). Germline V gives CDR1 SGHKS, CDR2 YYEKEE (reference sequence). The CDR3 is made up of 15 amino acids. Trimming stripped 2 bases from V and 4 bases from J, with 15 bases between. The CDR3 DNA reads as TGTGCCAGCAGCTTCCGGCAGGGAGAGACAGAGACCCAGTACTTC. Encoded protein: CASSFRQGETETQYF.

The chain recombines TRBV20-1 with TRBJ1-2; 8 positions agree with TRBD1. CDR3 size: 14 residues. Germline V gene lookup returns CDR1 DFQATT and CDR2 SNEGSKA (reference sequence). Trimming cost V 0 bases and J 4 bases; bases outside gene matches: 4. This CDR3 is CSARDNTGGYGYTF. The CDR3 DNA sequence: TGCAGTGCTAGAGATAATACAGGGGGCTATGGCTACACCTTC.

The rearrangement links TRBV7-2 to TRBJ2-5; D possibly matches TRBD1 or TRBD2 (6 bases each). TRBJ2-7 matches the DNA end more closely, so the J call is doubtful. Germline V gene lookup returns CDR1 SGHTA and CDR2 FQGNSA. The CDR3 contains 14 residues. The CDR3 DNA reads TGTGCCAGCAGCTCGGGCGGACCGGGGGCCGAGCAGTACTTC. It encodes CASSSGGPGAEQYF.